This T cell receptor beta chain was identified during a study of T cell clones after liver transplantation. Study overall: A pre-transplant mixed lymphocyte reaction with TCRbeta sequencing defined graft-donor-reactive clones followed in post-transplant blood. Study-level findings and limits: Compared with third party-reactive sequences, donor-reactive ones declined more, independent of withdrawal success.

In the case of this clone: Its antigen is unknown.

The CDR3 is made up of 16 amino acids. The V segment lost 3 bases and the J segment 9 bases; nucleotides outside the gene matches: 7. Germline CDR1 reads LNHDA; CDR2 reads SQIVND (reference sequence). Sequencing used immunoSEQ multiplex PCR; TCRdb keeps in-frame clones, though not all of them. The sample includes around 77,000 clones, roughly 80% of them seen just once. The receptor's source is a human patient who received a liver transplant. Some T cells may have come from the graft donor. This sample comprised CD4+ T cells from blood, obtained 12 months after liver transplant. V and J are TRBV19 and TRBJ2-1; 14 bases match TRBD2. CDR3 loop: CASSIPGTSGSTEQFF. CDR3 nucleotide sequence: TGTGCCAGTAGTATCCCCGGGACTAGCGGGAGTACTGAGCAGTTCTTC.